A single sample gave rise to the 18 T cell receptor beta chains below, sequenced in a study of blood T cell repertoires in COVID-19. Profiling relied on immunoSEQ multiplex PCR, and the TCRdb table lists in-frame clones only, not all of them. Here the sample spans some 140,000 clones, around 80% being singletons. The sample consisted of PBMCs or T cells enriched from blood (not recorded which). All receptors come from a middle-aged man with acute COVID-19.

The gene calls are TRBV6-1 and TRBJ1-6; 9 positions match TRBD1. The junction had 9 bases not matched to a gene; V was cut back by 3 bases and J by 9 bases. The CDR3 is made up of 16 amino acids. Germline V gene data show CDR1 as MNHNS and CDR2 as SASEGT. The CDR3, as DNA: TGTGCCAGCAGTGACCCCTCAACAGGGGGCGTTTCACCCCTCCACTTT. Translating it yields CASSDPSTGGVSPLHF.

The chain is built from TRBV27 and TRBJ2-1; 11 bases align to TRBD1. The CDR3 totals 14 residues. CDR1 is MNHEY and CDR2 is SMNVEV in the germline V gene (reference sequence). V gave up 3 bases and J gave up 7 bases; unmatched junction bases: 2. Here the CDR3 reads CASSLGTGGNEQFF. The CDR3 bases are TGTGCCAGCAGTTTGGGGACAGGGGGAAATGAGCAGTTCTTC.

This clone appeared a single time. The rearrangement uses TRBV7-9 and TRBJ2-7, with D possibly being TRBD2 (5 bases). The germline V and J ends were trimmed by 4 bases and 6 bases, with 19 bases remaining between them. Germline lookup yields CDR1 SEHNR and CDR2 FQNEAQ (reference sequence). This CDR3 spans 15 amino acids. DNA for the CDR3: TGTGCCAGCAGCTACAGCGGTGGTGGGTGGTCCGAGCAGTACTTC. Its translation is CASSYSGGGWSEQYF.

V is TRBV7-2 and J is TRBJ1-6; TRBD1 matches at 11 bases. In germline, CDR1 is SGHTA, CDR2 FQGNSA. The CDR3 totals 16 residues. Trimming cost V 8 bases and J 7 bases; bases outside gene matches: 10. CDR3 nucleotides: TGTGCCAGCCTAGATCGGACAGGGGGCTCGAATTCACCCCTCCACTTT. It yields the protein CASLDRTGGSNSPLHF.

The V and J genes are TRBV9 and TRBJ1-5; 7 bases match TRBD1. CDR3 length: 15 residues. The J segment lost 6 bases and the V segment lost 4 bases, leaving 10 bases of the junction unmatched. Germline V CDR1 and CDR2: SGDLS, YYNGEE. The chain's CDR3 is CASSTGTDPGQPQHF. The CDR3 DNA reads as TGTGCCAGCAGCACTGGGACAGATCCCGGTCAGCCCCAGCATTTT.

This chain links TRBV19 with TRBJ2-3; 10 bases fit TRBD2. V dropped 6 bases and J dropped 1; count of bases not matched to a gene: 4. The CDR3 extends over 15 amino acids. Germline CDR1 is LNHDA and CDR2 is SQIVND (reference sequence). The CDR3 protein is CASSSGLAGTDTQYF. The CDR3 region has the DNA TGTGCCAGTAGCTCTGGACTAGCGGGCACAGATACGCAGTATTTT.

The chain carries TRBV28 and TRBJ1-6; no firm D call. Germline lookup yields CDR1 MDHEN and CDR2 SYDVKM. The CDR3 totals 15 residues. Trimming cost V 6 bases and J 10 bases, with 19 bases left between them. CDR3 sequence reads: CASSRTDSGWSPLHF. The CDR3 bases are TGTGCCAGCAGCCGGACCGACTCGGGATGGTCACCCCTCCACTTT.

This sequence joins TRBV18 and TRBJ2-2; 7 bases align to TRBD1. Germline CDR1 and CDR2: KGHSH and LQKENI. The CDR3 is 16 amino acids. The V gene end was trimmed by 5 bases and the J gene end by 4 bases; junction bases not matched to a gene: 10. This CDR3 reads CASSNQWDRTTGELFF. Here the CDR3 DNA reads TGTGCCAGCTCAAACCAGTGGGACAGAACCACCGGGGAGCTGTTTTTT.

The chain has TRBV5-1 and TRBJ2-3, with 16 nucleotides matching TRBD2. The CDR3 consists of 16 residues. Trimming cost V 4 bases and J 6 bases; bases outside gene matches: 5. Germline-derived CDR1 and CDR2 are SGHRS and YFSETQ. CDR3 residues: CASSVGTSGGEDTQYF. Written as DNA, the CDR3 is TGCGCCAGCAGCGTTGGGACTAGCGGGGGGGAGGATACGCAGTATTTT.

The V and J genes are TRBV3-1 (or the pseudogene TRBV3-2) and TRBJ2-1; TRBD2 matches at 7 bases. V gave up 0 bases and J gave up 10 bases; unmatched junction bases: 12. The CDR3 totals 16 residues. The germline CDR1 and CDR2 sequences are LGHDT and YNNKEL (reference sequence). CDR3 nucleotide sequence: TGTGCCAGCAGCCAAGACAGTGGACTAGGCCCCCTAGAGCAGTTCTTC. Protein: CASSQDSGLGPLEQFF.

The CDR3 sequence: CASSLTSGTGELFF. DNA of the CDR3: TGTGCCAGCAGCTTAACGTCCGGCACCGGGGAGCTGTTTTTT. The chain recombines TRBV7-3 with TRBJ2-2; D gene ambiguous. CDR1 and CDR2 from the germline V gene are SGHTA and FQGTGA. CDR3 size: 14 residues. The ends were cut back, 0 bases at V and 4 bases at J, with 6 bases in the middle.

This chain connects TRBV29-1 to TRBJ1-1, with D possibly TRBD1 on 6 matching bases. Germline V CDR1 and CDR2: SQVTM, ANQGSEA. The CDR3 sequence is 10 residues long. For the CDR3, the DNA is TGCGGAGGGGGGGACGCTGAAGCTTTCTTT. Protein: CGGGDAEAFF. Drawing the rest from reference TRBV29-1 and TRBJ1-1, the complete variable domain is SAVISQKPSRDICQRGTSLTIQCQVDSQVTMMFWYRQQPGQSLTLIATANQGSEATYESGFVIDKFPISRPNLTFSTLTVSNMSPEDSSIYLCGGGDAEAFFGQGTRLTVV.

V usage is TRBV6-5 and J usage is TRBJ1-4; D is perhaps TRBD1 (5 bases). Deletions cut 10 bases from V and 6 bases from J, with 15 bases between. Looked up from germline, CDR1 is MNHEY and CDR2 is SVGAGI. CDR3 size: 13 residues. The CDR3 nucleotides read TGTGCCATGTCTAAGACAGCCTATGAAAAACTGTTTTTT. Its translation: CAMSKTAYEKLFF.

This clone was picked up one time. The chain recombines TRBV19 with TRBJ2-7, with 8 bases that match TRBD2. The CDR3 loop spans 15 amino acids. With 4 bases clipped from V and 2 bases from J, the junction kept 7 bases outside the gene matches. Germline loops: CDR1 LNHDA, CDR2 SQIVND (reference sequence). CDR3 sequence reads: CASSKGTSGTYEQYF. The DNA of the CDR3 is TGTGCCAGTAGTAAAGGAACTAGCGGTACCTACGAGCAGTACTTC.

This chain joins TRBV30 and TRBJ1-2, with a weak D call TRBD1 (6 bases). Looked up from germline, CDR1 is GTSNPN and CDR2 is SVGIG (reference sequence). V lost 2 bases to trimming and J lost 4 bases, with 20 bases between them. This CDR3 has 16 residues. The chain's CDR3 is CAWSLGGGGRGYGYTF. The CDR3 DNA is TGTGCCTGGAGTCTCGGGGGCGGGGGTCGAGGCTATGGCTACACCTTC.

Written as DNA, the CDR3 is TGTGCCAGCAGCTTTAAGAGGAATCTCTTGGGAGATAATGAAAAACTGTTTTTT. Translation: CASSFKRNLLGDNEKLFF. The chain employs TRBV7-9 and TRBJ1-4; D not resolved. This CDR3 spans 18 amino acids. The V end lost 3 bases, the J end lost 4 bases, and 21 bases lay between the germline ends. Germline CDR1 is SEHNR and CDR2 is FQNEAQ (reference sequence).

This rearrangement joins TRBV18 to TRBJ2-7; 11 bases fit TRBD2. The CDR3 length is 13 residues. V lost 6 bases to trimming and J lost 6 bases; unmatched junction nucleotides: 4. Germline CDR1 and CDR2: KGHSH and LQKENI. CDR3 in amino acids: CASSTSGSSEQYF. CDR3 in DNA: TGTGCCAGCTCTACTAGCGGGAGCTCCGAGCAGTACTTC.

This clone occurred a few times. This chain connects TRBV5-1 to TRBJ2-7; 10 bases map to TRBD2. The CDR3 loop spans 14 amino acids. J was trimmed by 9 bases and V by 2 bases; bases with no gene match: 8. CDR1 SGHRS and CDR2 YFSETQ come from the germline V gene. The CDR3 bases are TGCGCCAGCAGCTTAATAGCGGGAGGATCGGGGCAGTACTTC. It codes for CASSLIAGGSGQYF.